The present entry profiles one T cell receptor (beta chain) with its context. What it binds is unknown. Data came from immunoSEQ multiplex PCR; TCRdb stores just in-frame clones and leaves some out. The sample holds about 340,000 clones, about 93% seen once. The V gene lost 4 bases and the J gene lost 3 bases, with 17 bases spanning the gap. Germline loops: CDR1 SGHRS, CDR2 YFSETQ. The CDR3 covers 16 residues. The data stem from a study of brain T cells in children with intractable seizures. Sample time point: blood from clinic visit 5 months post-surgery; TSC patient then seizure free. Only cases whose brain tissue showed the highest T cell transcript signatures were sequenced. At least one anti-epileptic drug was given before surgery. Study-level results: Pre- and post-surgery blood differed in depth, so pre-surgery absences may be undersampling. HCMV serostatus was not known, and viral specificity came from CDR3 similarity only.

This chain connects TRBV5-1 to TRBJ1-3, with D perhaps matching TRBD1 (5 bases). The TCR sequence derives from a boy under three years old with tuberous sclerosis and intractable seizures. The material was peripheral blood, obtained approximately 5 months after surgery. The CDR3, as DNA: TGCGCCAGCAGCCCGCAATTCGGGGGGGATGGAAACACCATATATTTT. It is translated as CASSPQFGGDGNTIYF.